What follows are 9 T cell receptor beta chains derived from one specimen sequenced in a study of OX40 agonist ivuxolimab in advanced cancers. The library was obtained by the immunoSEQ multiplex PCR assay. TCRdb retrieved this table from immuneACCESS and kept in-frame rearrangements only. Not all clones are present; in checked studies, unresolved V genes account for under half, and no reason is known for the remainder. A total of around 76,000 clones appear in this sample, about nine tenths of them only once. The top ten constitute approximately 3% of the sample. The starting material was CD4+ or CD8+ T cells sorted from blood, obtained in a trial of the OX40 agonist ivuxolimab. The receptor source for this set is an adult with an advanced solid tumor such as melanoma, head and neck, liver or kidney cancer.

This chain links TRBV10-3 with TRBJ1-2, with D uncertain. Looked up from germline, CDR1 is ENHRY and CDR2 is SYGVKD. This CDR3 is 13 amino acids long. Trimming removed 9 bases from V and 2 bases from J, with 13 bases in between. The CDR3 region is CAIPTGENYGYTF. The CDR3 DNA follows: TGTGCCATTCCAACCGGGGAAAACTATGGCTACACCTTC.

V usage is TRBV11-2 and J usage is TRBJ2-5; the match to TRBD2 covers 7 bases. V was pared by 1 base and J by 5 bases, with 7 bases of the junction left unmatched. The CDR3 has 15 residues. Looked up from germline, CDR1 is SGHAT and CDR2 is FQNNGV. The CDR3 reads CASSLGGGLGETQYF. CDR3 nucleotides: TGTGCCAGCAGCTTAGGCGGGGGTTTAGGGGAGACCCAGTACTTC. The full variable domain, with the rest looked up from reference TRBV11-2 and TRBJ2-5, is EAGVAQSPRYKIIEKRQSVAFWCNPISGHATLYWYQQILGQGPKLLIQFQNNGVVDDSQLPKDRFSAERLKGVDSTLKIQPAKLEDSAVYLCASSLGGGLGETQYFGPGTRLLVL.

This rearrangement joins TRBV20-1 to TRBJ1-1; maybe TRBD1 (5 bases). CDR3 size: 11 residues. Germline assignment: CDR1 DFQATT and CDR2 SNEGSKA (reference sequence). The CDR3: CRGLVNTEAFF. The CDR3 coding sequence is TGCAGGGGACTCGTGAACACTGAAGCTTTCTTT.

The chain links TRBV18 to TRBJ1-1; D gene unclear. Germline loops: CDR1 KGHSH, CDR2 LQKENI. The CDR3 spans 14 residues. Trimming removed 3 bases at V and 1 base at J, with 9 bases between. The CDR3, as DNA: TGTGCCAGCTCACCGATCAAGGGGAACACTGAAGCTTTCTTT. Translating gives CASSPIKGNTEAFF.

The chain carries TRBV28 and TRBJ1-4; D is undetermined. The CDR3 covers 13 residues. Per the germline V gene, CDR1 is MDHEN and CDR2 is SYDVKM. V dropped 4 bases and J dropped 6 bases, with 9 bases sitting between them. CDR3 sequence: CASSSDKDEKLFF. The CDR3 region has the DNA TGTGCCAGCAGTTCGGATAAGGATGAAAAACTGTTTTTT.

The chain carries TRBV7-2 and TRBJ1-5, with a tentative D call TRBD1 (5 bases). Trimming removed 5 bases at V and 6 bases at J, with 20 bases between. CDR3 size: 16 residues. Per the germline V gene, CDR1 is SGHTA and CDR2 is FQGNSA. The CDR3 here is CASSQKSGDGGQPQHF. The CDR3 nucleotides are TGTGCCAGCAGCCAGAAGTCCGGGGACGGGGGTCAGCCCCAGCATTTT.

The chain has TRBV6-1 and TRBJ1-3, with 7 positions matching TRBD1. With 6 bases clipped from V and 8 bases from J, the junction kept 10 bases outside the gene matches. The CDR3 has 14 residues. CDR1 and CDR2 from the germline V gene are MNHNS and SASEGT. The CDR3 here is CASSPDRVRHTIYF. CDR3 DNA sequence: TGTGCCAGCAGCCCTGACAGGGTCAGGCACACCATATATTTT.

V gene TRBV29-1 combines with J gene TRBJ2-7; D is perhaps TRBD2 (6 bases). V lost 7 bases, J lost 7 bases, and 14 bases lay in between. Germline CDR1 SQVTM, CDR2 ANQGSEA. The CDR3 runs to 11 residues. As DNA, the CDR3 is TGCAGCGCCAGGGACTCCAGGGAGCAGTACTTC. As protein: CSARDSREQYF.

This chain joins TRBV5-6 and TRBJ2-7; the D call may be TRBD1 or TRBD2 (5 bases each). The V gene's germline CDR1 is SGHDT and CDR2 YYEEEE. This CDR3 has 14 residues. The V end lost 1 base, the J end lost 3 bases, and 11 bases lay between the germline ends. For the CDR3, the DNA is TGTGCCAGCAGCTTGAGGGGCGGGTACTACGAGCAGTACTTC. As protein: CASSLRGGYYEQYF.